Listed below are T cell receptor beta chains from one sample, sequenced in a study of regulatory dendritic cells for organ transplantation. Their antigens are not known. Method: immunoSEQ multiplex PCR; TCRdb's copy keeps in-frame clones and lacks some. Of 12,000 or so clones listed, about 60% are singletons. What was sequenced was naive CD8+ T cells from blood cultured with dendritic cells. Source of these receptors: a human donor in good health. The CDR3 runs from the conserved cysteine through the conserved F or W. D genes are given only for firm matches. Only part of the rows carry a size: once, few, many, or a class if the clone is expanded.

d_call clone_size j_call v_call cdr3_nt cdr3_aa
TRBD1 few TRBJ1-5 TRBV19 TGTGCCAGTAGTATATGGGGACAGGATAGCAATCAGCCCCAGCATTTT CASSIWGQDSNQPQHF
- - TRBJ2-1 TRBV27 TGTGCCAGCAGTTCCACAGGGTACAATGAGCAGTTCTTC CASSSTGYNEQFF
- - TRBJ1-4 TRBV7-9 TGTGCCAGCAGCTTCCAAGTGGGGGGGAATGAAAAACTGTTTTTT CASSFQVGGNEKLFF
- once TRBJ2-7 TRBV7-9 TGTGCCAGCAGCTTTGGACTTACCTACGAGCAGTACTTC CASSFGLTYEQYF
- - TRBJ2-1 TRBV6-5 TGTGCCAGCAGTGCTGACATCAGCTCCTACAATGAGCAGTTCTTC CASSADISSYNEQFF
- - TRBJ2-7 TRBV4-3 TGCGCCAGCAGCCAAGAGGTCTCGAGCTCCTACGAGCAGTACTTC CASSQEVSSSYEQYF
TRBD1 - TRBJ2-7 TRBV7-8 TGTGCCAGCAGCTTAGCGGGGGAGACAGGGGCTTACGAGCAGTACTTC CASSLAGETGAYEQYF
TRBD2 - TRBJ2-5 TRBV4-1 TGCGCCAGCAGCCTACGTCAGCTAGCGGGGGGGGGAGAGACCCAGTACTTC CASSLRQLAGGGETQYF
TRBD1 - TRBJ1-3 TRBV7-6 TGTGCCAGCAGCTCCCCACAGGGGTTGGGGGACACCATATATTTT CASSSPQGLGDTIYF
TRBD1 few TRBJ2-7 TRBV6-6 TGTGCCAGCAGTTACGAGGCAGGGGGTGAGCAGTACTTC CASSYEAGGEQYF
TRBD2 - TRBJ2-1 TRBV4-1 TGCGCCAGCAGCCAAGATGGGCCTAGCGGGGGTTCCTACAATGAGCAGTTCTTC CASSQDGPSGGSYNEQFF
- - TRBJ1-6 TRBV7-9 TGTGCCAGCAGCTTAGGGGCTAATTCACCCCTCCACTTT CASSLGANSPLHF
- few TRBJ1-1 TRBV13 TGTGCCAGCAGCTCCAATGGGGGAGGGGGCACTGAAGCTTTCTTT CASSSNGGGGTEAFF
- - TRBJ1-6 TRBV9 TGTGCCAGCAGCCACCGGGGGGAGGATTCACCCCTCCACTTT CASSHRGEDSPLHF
TRBD1 - TRBJ1-1 TRBV27 TGTGCCAGCAGTTTGGACAGGGGGACTGAAGCTTTCTTT CASSLDRGTEAFF
TRBD1 few TRBJ2-2 TRBV7-7 TGTGCCAGCAGCTTTGACAGGGATCGTCCCGGGGAGCTGTTTTTT CASSFDRDRPGELFF
- - TRBJ2-7 TRBV23-1 TGCGCCAGCAGTCAATCCTTGCGACAGAGCTCCTACGAGCAGTACTTC CASSQSLRQSSYEQYF
- once TRBJ2-7 TRBV7-9 TGTGCCAGCAGCCCTAACGGGGGCTACGAGCAGTACTTC CASSPNGGYEQYF
TRBD2 - TRBJ2-7 TRBV5-1 TGCGCCAGCAGCTCGGGACTAGGGGCCTACGAGCAGTACTTC CASSSGLGAYEQYF
- - TRBJ1-2 TRBV4-1 TGCGCCAGCAGCATTGGAACAGGGCCAGGGTTTCTTGGCTATGGCTACACCTTC CASSIGTGPGFLGYGYTF
TRBD2 few TRBJ2-5 TRBV5-1 TGCGCCAGCAGCCCCAGCGGGGGGGCCGGAGAGACCCAGTACTTC CASSPSGGAGETQYF
- - TRBJ1-1 TRBV9 TGTGCCAGCAGCGTAGGGGGGGGAGGGAACACTGAAGCTTTCTTT CASSVGGGGNTEAFF
TRBD1 - TRBJ1-2 TRBV2 TGTGCCAGCAGCCCCGGGACAGGGAGATATGGCTACACCTTC CASSPGTGRYGYTF
- - TRBJ1-5 TRBV6-5 TGTGCCAGCAGCTCCAGTTTGAGGGCGGGTCAGCCCCAGCATTTT CASSSSLRAGQPQHF
TRBD2 - TRBJ2-7 TRBV9 TGTGCCAGCAGCCCCGCCGCGGGGGGATCCTACGAGCAGTACTTC CASSPAAGGSYEQYF
- - TRBJ2-1 TRBV9 TGTGCCAGCAGCTCGGGGGACCCTCGGAATGAGCAGTTCTTC CASSSGDPRNEQFF
- - TRBJ1-5 TRBV4-1 TGCGCCAGCAGCCAGGTGAGGGGGACGGGGCAGCCCCAGCATTTT CASSQVRGTGQPQHF
- - TRBJ2-3 TRBV6-6 TGTGCCAGCAGTTACTATTCATCAGATACGCAGTATTTT CASSYYSSDTQYF
TRBD1 - TRBJ1-1 TRBV2 TGTGCCAGCAGTGAATATCAAAGTGGGACAGGGCTTACTGAAGCTTTCTTT CASSEYQSGTGLTEAFF
- once TRBJ2-5 TRBV4-1 TGCGCCAGCAGCCAAACGCGGTACCAAGAGACCCAGTACTTC CASSQTRYQETQYF
- - TRBJ2-4 TRBV4-3 TGCGCCAGCAGCCCCGGACACAAAAACATTCAGTACTTC CASSPGHKNIQYF
TRBD1 - TRBJ1-4 TRBV29-1 TGCAGCGCCCTGACAGGGAAGGAAAAACTGTTTTTT CSALTGKEKLFF
TRBD1 - TRBJ2-7 TRBV27 TGTGCCAGCAGTCCCTTAGGGGGGACAGGGGTTCGCGAGCAGTACTTC CASSPLGGTGVREQYF
- few TRBJ1-2 TRBV25-1 TGTGCCAGCAGTGTGCGCGGGGTCAGTGGGAATGGCTACACCTTC CASSVRGVSGNGYTF
- once TRBJ1-1 TRBV9 TGTGCCAGCAGCGGAACAGCGAACACTGAAGCTTTCTTT CASSGTANTEAFF
- - TRBJ2-5 TRBV4-3 TGCGCCAGCAGCCAAGGGGCGACAGCTCAAGAGACCCAGTACTTC CASSQGATAQETQYF
- - TRBJ1-2 TRBV4-1 TGCGCCAGCAGCCAAGAGGTAACAGGGTTTAACTATGGCTACACCTTC CASSQEVTGFNYGYTF
TRBD2 - TRBJ2-1 TRBV11-3 TGTGCCAGCAGCCGGACTAGCGCGGCCTACAATGAGCAGTTCTTC CASSRTSAAYNEQFF
- - TRBJ2-3 TRBV19 TGTGCCAGTAGTATAGGGACAGGGCGGGGGTCGCGCACAGATACGCAGTATTTT CASSIGTGRGSRTDTQYF
TRBD2 - TRBJ2-2 TRBV5-6 TGTGCCAGCAGCCCCCCGACTAGCCCGAACACCGGGGAGCTGTTTTTT CASSPPTSPNTGELFF
- few TRBJ2-2 TRBV7-6 TGTGCCAGCAGCTTATCAGGGCTGGCCGGGGAGCTGTTTTTT CASSLSGLAGELFF
- - TRBJ2-7 TRBV4-1 TGCGCCAGCAGCCATGACTTCGACGGGACCTACGAGCAGTACTTC CASSHDFDGTYEQYF
TRBD2 - TRBJ2-1 TRBV4-1 TGCGCCAGCAGCCAAGTTCTAGCGGGTTACAATGAGCAGTTCTTC CASSQVLAGYNEQFF
TRBD1 once TRBJ2-3 TRBV12-5 TGTGCTAGTGGTTTGGTAGAGACAGGGGAGGCAGATACGCAGTATTTT CASGLVETGEADTQYF
- - TRBJ2-7 TRBV6-1 TGTGCCAGCAGTGAAACTAGCCGGGACAGTTCGTTCTACGAGCAGTACTTC CASSETSRDSSFYEQYF
TRBD1 - TRBJ2-7 TRBV4-3 TGCGCCAGCAGCCTCGCGGACAGGCAATCGTACGAGCAGTACTTC CASSLADRQSYEQYF
- - TRBJ2-1 TRBV6-1 TGTGCCACGACCTGGGAGATCCACAATGAGCAGTTCTTC CATTWEIHNEQFF
- - TRBJ1-1 TRBV6-4 TGTGCCAGCAGTGACAGTGGCGGTGAAGCTTTCTTT CASSDSGGEAFF
TRBD1 few TRBJ2-5 TRBV18 TGTGCCAGCTCACCAGACAGGGGAGTTTCTTTAGAGACCCAGTACTTC CASSPDRGVSLETQYF
TRBD1 few TRBJ1-6 TRBV9 TGTGCCAGCAGCCTCTACGGGACAGATAATTCACCCCTCCACTTT CASSLYGTDNSPLHF
TRBD1 - TRBJ2-7 TRBV5-1 TGCGCCAGCAGCTTGGAAATTGGGACAGTATACGAGCAGTACTTC CASSLEIGTVYEQYF
- few TRBJ2-2 TRBV6-5 TGTGCCAGCAGTTACTCGACGACAGCCACCGGGGAGCTGTTTTTT CASSYSTTATGELFF
TRBD1 - TRBJ1-5 TRBV6-5 TGTGCCAGCAGCCCCGACAGGGTTAGGCAGCCCCAGCATTTT CASSPDRVRQPQHF